This T cell receptor (beta chain) originates from a study of blood T cells in healthy people across ages. Primers used in a second PCR of roughly 6 to 11 cycles were a sample-barcoded 5' primer and a J-beta primer mix. Each CDR3 protein is one row after TCRdb ran MiXCR on the 5' RACE reads. In the table there are under 1,100,000 distinct CDR3 sequences, 20% to 25% of which are singletons. This CDR3 is built from 13 residues. Germline trimming cut 7 bases from V and 6 bases from J; bases unmatched to any gene: 8. Germline V gene lookup returns CDR1 LNHDA and CDR2 SQIVND (reference sequence). These data also formed part of another study, on T cells of mothers and their children. In that study: The study sampled three healthy Caucasian mothers and their six children.

The rearrangement uses TRBV19 and TRBJ1-1; 7 bases fit TRBD1. The sequencing sample was made of blood. This receptor was identified in a girl aged 2 to 10 in good health. In DNA form, the CDR3 reads TGTGCCAGTAATAGGGGAGGGACAGCTGAAGCTTTCTTT. Translating gives CASNRGGTAEAFF.